These 30 T cell receptor beta chains share one sample of origin, sequenced in a study of blood T cell repertoires in COVID-19. The protocol was immunoSEQ multiplex PCR, while the TCRdb copy is restricted to in-frame clones and leaves out a portion. Of about 120,000 clones listed, 85% to 90% are singletons. The sequenced material came from peripheral blood. These receptors originate from a man aged 60-69 years with acute or convalescent COVID-19.

In its sample, this clone was seen a few times. The chain employs TRBV7-8 and TRBJ2-6; D is perhaps TRBD1 (5 bases). Trimming removed 6 bases from V and 3 bases from J, with 15 bases in between. The CDR3 has 16 residues. Germline-derived CDR1 and CDR2 are SGHVS and FQNEAQ. This CDR3 is CASSSDSRGGANVLTF. In DNA, the CDR3 is TGTGCCAGCAGTTCCGACAGCCGAGGTGGGGCCAACGTCCTGACTTTC.

This clone has a single count. The chain combines TRBV3-1 (or the pseudogene TRBV3-2) with TRBJ2-5; D may be TRBD1 (6 bases). The germline CDR1 and CDR2 sequences are LGHDT and YNNKEL (reference sequence). V was cut by 7 bases and J by 7 bases, with 22 bases left in between. This CDR3 spans 15 amino acids. The CDR3 protein is CASKDRDTSWGTQYF. In DNA, the CDR3 is TGTGCCAGCAAGGACCGGGACACCTCCTGGGGGACCCAGTACTTC.

V and J are TRBV29-1 and TRBJ2-1; 7 bases are a match to TRBD1. V lost 4 bases, J lost 5 bases, and 5 bases stayed unmatched. Germline-derived CDR1 and CDR2 are SQVTM and ANQGSEA. CDR3 size: 13 residues. The CDR3, as DNA: TGCAGCGTTGCCGGGGACAGAGACAATGAGCAGTTCTTC. The encoded protein is CSVAGDRDNEQFF.

This clone has only a few counts. This chain links TRBV7-3 with TRBJ2-1, with unresolved D. There are 12 residues in the CDR3. The V gene's germline CDR1 is SGHTA and CDR2 FQGTGA. V was trimmed by 6 bases and J by 8 bases, leaving 11 bases between them. Here the CDR3 reads CASRESLDEQFF. The CDR3 DNA sequence: TGTGCCAGCAGAGAGTCGCTGGATGAGCAGTTCTTC.

V gene TRBV7-9 combines with J gene TRBJ2-3; D remains unclear. Germline values: CDR1 SEHNR, CDR2 FQNEAQ (reference sequence). Trimming took 3 bases from V and 0 from J, leaving 7 bases between them. CDR3 size: 14 residues. CDR3: CASSFRISTDTQYF. CDR3 nucleotide sequence: TGTGCCAGCAGCTTTAGAATAAGCACAGATACGCAGTATTTT. Full variable domain (missing parts from reference TRBV7-9 and TRBJ2-3): DTGVSQNPRHKITKRGQNVTFRCDPISEHNRLYWYRQTLGQGPEFLTYFQNEAQLEKSRLLSDRFSAERPKGSFSTLEIQRTEQGDSAMYLCASSFRISTDTQYFGPGTRLTVL.

This chain uses TRBV19 with TRBJ2-7, with a possible D match to TRBD2 (6 bases). Germline V gene sequence: CDR1 LNHDA, CDR2 SQIVND (reference sequence). This CDR3 contains 15 residues. The germline V and J ends were trimmed by 6 bases and 0 bases, with 15 bases remaining between them. This chain's CDR3 is CASRGGSTDSYEQYF. The CDR3 bases are TGTGCCAGTAGGGGAGGTTCGACGGACTCCTACGAGCAGTACTTC.

The chain recombines TRBV5-5 with TRBJ2-2; TRBD1 might be the D (6 bases). The CDR3 consists of 15 residues. The germline V gene has CDR1 SGHKS and CDR2 YYEKEE (reference sequence). The germline V and J ends were trimmed by 1 base and 3 bases, with 10 bases remaining between them. In DNA form, the CDR3 reads TGTGCCAGCAGCTTGAACAGGGCGCACACCGGGGAGCTGTTTTTT. Protein sequence: CASSLNRAHTGELFF.

This rearrangement joins TRBV7-3 to TRBJ2-5; D might be TRBD1 (5 bases). CDR3 length: 14 residues. From germline, CDR1 is SGHTA and CDR2 FQGTGA. V lost 1 base, J lost 9 bases, and 15 bases lay in between. CDR3: CASSLSSGADSQYF. Here the CDR3 DNA reads TGTGCCAGCAGCTTAAGTAGTGGGGCAGATTCCCAGTACTTC. The variable domain in full, completed from reference TRBV7-3 and TRBJ2-5, reads GAGVSQTPSNKVTEKGKYVELRCDPISGHTALYWYRQSLGQGPEFLIYFQGTGAADDSGLPNDRFFAVRPEGSVSTLKIQRTERGDSAVYLCASSLSSGADSQYFGPGTRLLVL.

This chain links TRBV5-4 with TRBJ1-6, with D tentatively TRBD1 (6 bases). This CDR3 comprises 16 residues. Trimming took off 2 bases at V and 8 bases at J, with 17 bases between the two ends. Germline-derived CDR1 and CDR2 are SGHNT and YYREEE (reference sequence). The CDR3: CASSFPGGQNDSPLHF. CDR3 coding DNA: TGTGCCAGCAGCTTCCCTGGCGGACAGAATGATTCACCCCTCCACTTT.

The V call is TRBV2, the J call TRBJ2-1, with a weak D call TRBD2 (6 bases). The ends were cut back, 5 bases at V and 3 bases at J, with 14 bases in the middle. Germline CDR1 and CDR2: SNHLY and FYNNEI. The CDR3 contains 15 residues. The CDR3 protein is CASSIPGGIYNEQFF. CDR3 sequence (DNA): TGTGCCAGCAGTATCCCCGGCGGGATCTACAATGAGCAGTTCTTC.

The genes are TRBV30 and TRBJ1-2; D ambiguous. This CDR3 is 14 amino acids long. The germline gives CDR1 GTSNPN, CDR2 SVGIG (reference sequence). The ends were cut back, 0 bases at V and 9 bases at J, with 17 bases in the middle. In nucleotides, the CDR3 is TGTGCCTGGAGTGTCGCAGTGCCATCGGAGAGCTACACCTTC. This codes for CAWSVAVPSESYTF.

The chain couples TRBV24-1 to TRBJ1-2, with D possibly being TRBD1 (5 bases). V dropped 2 bases and J dropped 4 bases, with 13 bases sitting between them. The CDR3 loop spans 15 amino acids. Germline CDR1 KGHDR, CDR2 SFDVKD. The CDR3 is CATSDSPGTVYGYTF. CDR3 nucleotide sequence: TGTGCCACCAGTGATTCCCCCGGGACTGTCTATGGCTACACCTTC.

This clone was seen more than once but under ten times. The rearrangement links TRBV29-1 to TRBJ2-1; D is possibly TRBD1 (5 bases). Germline V lookup: CDR1 SQVTM, CDR2 ANQGSEA. V lost 5 bases and J 0 bases, leaving 8 bases between the germline ends. The CDR3 length is 13 residues. The CDR3 loop is CSVTGSSYNEQFF. Here the CDR3 DNA reads TGCAGCGTTACAGGTAGCTCCTACAATGAGCAGTTCTTC.

The sample holds one count of this clone. The V gene is TRBV6-6, the J gene TRBJ1-5, with D hard to call. The CDR3 length is 14 residues. Trimming took off 0 bases at V and 4 bases at J, with 7 bases between the two ends. Germline CDR1 is MNHNY and CDR2 is SVGAGI (reference sequence). CDR3 bases: TGTGCCAGCAGTTACTCAGCGGGAAATCAGCCCCAGCATTTT. Amino acid sequence: CASSYSAGNQPQHF.

This rearrangement joins TRBV24-1 to TRBJ1-1; D is unresolved. Germline lookup yields CDR1 KGHDR and CDR2 SFDVKD. The CDR3 runs to 11 residues. V dropped 9 bases and J dropped 6 bases, with 10 bases sitting between them. CDR3 amino acids: CATGLSPEAFF. CDR3 DNA: TGTGCCACCGGACTCTCCCCTGAAGCTTTCTTT.

The genes are TRBV5-4 and TRBJ2-2; 11 bases map to TRBD1. CDR1 SGHNT and CDR2 YYREEE come from the germline V gene (reference sequence). With V trimmed by 4 bases and J by 7 bases, 9 bases remained unmatched. The CDR3 has 16 amino acids. CDR3 sequence reads: CASSHRDRGLGGELFF. In DNA, the CDR3 is TGTGCCAGCAGCCACCGGGACAGGGGGTTAGGCGGGGAGCTGTTTTTT.

This rearrangement joins TRBV3-1 (or the pseudogene TRBV3-2) to TRBJ2-5, with D possibly matching TRBD2 (6 bases). The CDR3 totals 15 residues. CDR1 and CDR2 (germline): LGHDT, YNNKEL (reference sequence). Trimming cost V 0 bases and J 3 bases, with 11 bases left between them. The CDR3 bases are TGTGCCAGCAGCCAAGATACTAGACTAGAAGAGACCCAGTACTTC. Amino acid sequence: CASSQDTRLEETQYF.

The chain couples TRBV27 to TRBJ2-5; TRBD2 aligns across 9 bases. This CDR3 spans 14 amino acids. The trim removed 5 bases at V and 4 bases at J, leaving 5 bases unmatched. Germline V gene lookup returns CDR1 MNHEY and CDR2 SMNVEV (reference sequence). CDR3 protein: CASSPEAGGETQYF. The CDR3 nucleotides are TGTGCCAGCAGTCCTGAAGCGGGAGGAGAGACCCAGTACTTC.

The V and J genes are TRBV19 and TRBJ2-2; 8 bases match TRBD1. CDR1 and CDR2 from the germline V gene are LNHDA and SQIVND (reference sequence). The trim removed 2 bases at V and 6 bases at J, leaving 5 bases unmatched. This CDR3 has 15 amino acids. The CDR3 here is CASSISSQGAGELFF. Written as DNA, the CDR3 is TGTGCCAGTAGTATATCCTCACAGGGGGCCGGGGAGCTGTTTTTT.

V usage is TRBV19 and J usage is TRBJ1-5; TRBD1 matches at 11 bases. Trimming cost V 7 bases and J 6 bases; bases outside gene matches: 8. Germline V gene data show CDR1 as LNHDA and CDR2 as SQIVND (reference sequence). The CDR3 is 15 amino acids. The CDR3 sequence is CASTHGQGAVQPQHF. For the CDR3, the DNA is TGTGCCAGTACCCACGGACAGGGGGCGGTTCAGCCCCAGCATTTT. Looking up the rest from reference TRBV19 and TRBJ1-5 gives the full variable domain: DGGITQSPKYLFRKEGQNVTLSCEQNLNHDAMYWYRQDPGQGLRLIYYSQIVNDFQKGDIAEGYSVSREKKESFPLTVTSAQKNPTAFYLCASTHGQGAVQPQHFGDGTRLSIL.

The chain carries TRBV6-5 and TRBJ2-2, with D possibly matching TRBD1 (6 bases). This CDR3 has 13 amino acids. Between the trimmed V and J ends, which lost 6 bases and 3 bases, there was a span of 8 bases. CDR1 is MNHEY, CDR2 SVGAGI, per germline. The CDR3 bases are TGTGCCAGCAGACGGACAGACACCGGGGAGCTGTTTTTT. Its protein is CASRRTDTGELFF.

This chain uses TRBV6-5 with TRBJ2-1, with TRBD1 matching 9 bases. The germline V gene encodes CDR1 MNHEY and CDR2 SVGAGI. The CDR3 loop spans 15 amino acids. Losses at the gene ends were 7 bases for V and 6 bases for J; bases not matched to a gene: 10. The CDR3 loop is CASNQGGTGLNEQFF. The CDR3 DNA sequence: TGTGCCAGCAATCAGGGAGGGACAGGGCTCAATGAGCAGTTCTTC.

In nucleotides, the CDR3 is TGTGCCAGCAGTCCTGGGAGACAGGCCTCTCAGTGGGGCTACACCTTC. This gives the protein CASSPGRQASQWGYTF. The V and J genes are TRBV27 and TRBJ1-2; D is possibly TRBD1 (6 bases). Per germline, CDR1 MNHEY and CDR2 SMNVEV (reference sequence). The CDR3 consists of 16 residues. Trimming left V 5 bases short and J 8 bases short, with 24 bases between.

The chain has TRBV7-2 and TRBJ2-1, with no clear D. The CDR3 is 13 residues long. V was clipped by 2 bases and J by 6 bases, with 8 bases between them. Germline CDR1 and CDR2: SGHTA and FQGNSA. The DNA for the CDR3 is TGTGCCAGCAGCTTAAGAGAGGCCAATGAGCAGTTCTTC. Its translation is CASSLREANEQFF.

The chain combines TRBV5-4 with TRBJ2-5; possibly TRBD1 for D (6 bases). Looked up from germline, CDR1 is SGHNT and CDR2 is YYREEE (reference sequence). This CDR3 contains 15 residues. Trimming shortened V by 0 bases and J by 4 bases, and 13 bases separated the two germline ends. CDR3 sequence (DNA): TGTGCCAGCAGCTTGGAGGGAGCAGGGGCAGAGACCCAGTACTTC. Protein: CASSLEGAGAETQYF.

The V gene is TRBV5-6, the J gene TRBJ2-4; 9 positions agree with TRBD1. The V segment lost 4 bases and the J segment 8 bases; nucleotides outside the gene matches: 7. Germline CDR1 is SGHDT and CDR2 is YYEEEE. The CDR3 is made up of 14 amino acids. CDR3 sequence: CASSTWDRADIQYF. DNA for the CDR3: TGTGCCAGCAGCACGTGGGACAGGGCCGACATTCAGTACTTC.

The gene calls are TRBV14 and TRBJ1-5, with TRBD1 matching over 8 bases. V was pared by 5 bases and J by 7 bases, with 7 bases of the junction left unmatched. This CDR3 spans 14 amino acids. The germline V gene encodes CDR1 SGHDN and CDR2 FVKESK. DNA for the CDR3: TGTGCCAGCAGCGGATCAGGGGGCGAGCAGCCCCAGCATTTT. Its protein is CASSGSGGEQPQHF.

The genes are TRBV6-2 or TRBV6-3 and TRBJ1-5; D perhaps matches TRBD1 (6 bases). V lost 3 bases, J lost 7 bases, and 16 bases lay in between. This CDR3 has 15 amino acids. The V gene's germline CDR1 is MNHEY and CDR2 SVGEGT. The CDR3 region has the DNA TGTGCCAGCAGTTATAAGGGGGGGCCGGAACAGCCCCAGCATTTT. This gives the protein CASSYKGGPEQPQHF.

This clone appeared a few times. The rearrangement joins TRBV7-2 to TRBJ2-7; 7 nucleotides align to TRBD1. The CDR3 is made up of 14 amino acids. Per the germline V gene, CDR1 is SGHTA and CDR2 is FQGNSA. V gave up 5 bases and J gave up 5 bases; unmatched junction bases: 9. For the CDR3, the DNA is TGTGCCAGCAGCCCACTAACAGGGGCCCACGAGCAGTACTTC. It codes for CASSPLTGAHEQYF.

This clone was picked up one time. The V gene is TRBV7-2, the J gene TRBJ2-1; D call uncertain. CDR3 length: 14 residues. The germline gives CDR1 SGHTA, CDR2 FQGNSA. Trimming cost V 5 bases and J 0 bases, with 8 bases left between them. This CDR3 reads CASSPIHSYNEQFF. DNA for the CDR3: TGTGCCAGCAGCCCCATCCACTCCTACAATGAGCAGTTCTTC.